This T cell receptor (beta chain) was sequenced during a study of siplizumab effects on memory and regulatory T cells. Study results and caveats: Roughly 75-97% of proliferating clones (CD4+ or CD8+) could not be assigned a naive or memory phenotype. Naive T cells appeared more diverse than memory cells and seemed to be major alloresponse contributors.

With regard to this clone: Its antigen is unknown.

Assay: immunoSEQ multiplex PCR; the TCRdb copy retains only in-frame clones and omits some. The data contain about 52,000 clones, around 97% of them seen just once; the ten biggest clones take up over 0.6%. The sequence was obtained from a human donor in good health. Source material: naive CD4+ T cells sorted from blood.

CDR3 protein: CSVEGPAGGVTGELFF. CDR3 in DNA: TGCAGCGTTGAAGGCCCTGCGGGAGGTGTCACCGGGGAGCTGTTTTTT. The V gene is TRBV29-1, the J gene TRBJ2-2; 8 bases agree with TRBD2. The length of the CDR3 is 16 residues. The J segment lost 4 bases and the V segment lost 1 base, leaving 8 bases of the junction unmatched. Germline CDR1 and CDR2: SQVTM and ANQGSEA.